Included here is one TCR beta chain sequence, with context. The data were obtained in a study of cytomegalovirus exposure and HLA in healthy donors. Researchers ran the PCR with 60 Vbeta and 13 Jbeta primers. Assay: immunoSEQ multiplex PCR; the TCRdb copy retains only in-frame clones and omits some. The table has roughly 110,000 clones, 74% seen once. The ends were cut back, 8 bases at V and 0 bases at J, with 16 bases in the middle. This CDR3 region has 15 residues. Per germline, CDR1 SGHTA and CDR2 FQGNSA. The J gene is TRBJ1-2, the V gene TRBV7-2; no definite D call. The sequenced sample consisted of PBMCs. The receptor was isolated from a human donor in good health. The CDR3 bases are TGTGCCAGCGGAGTGCAACCGAAAGCTAACTATGGCTACACCTTC. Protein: CASGVQPKANYGYTF.